A selection of T cell receptor beta chains follows, all from one sample in a study of T-cell reconstitution after alpha-beta-depleted transplantation in children. TCRdb fed the PCR reads into MiXCR, producing one record per CDR3 protein. The sample holds hundreds of thousands of distinct CDR3 sequences; 20% to 30% are singletons and the top ten take about 5%. The sequenced sample was PBMCs, mostly from graft donor cells, obtained 360 days after TCRalphabeta/CD19-depleted stem cell transplant. All receptors come from a female patient under 10 years old who had a stem cell transplant for congenital amegakaryocytic thrombocytopenia, so the T cells may come from the graft donor. CDR3s include the opening cysteine and the closing phenylalanine or tryptophan. A D gene is named only where the DNA matches it firmly. Clone size is stated in some rows and not others, as once, few, many or a class when expanded.

clone size	D gene	V gene	J gene	CDR3 DNA	CDR3 protein
.	.	TRBV5-1	TRBJ1-6	TGCGCCAGCAGCTTGGCTCCAGGGGAGGCGAGAACCCTCCACTTT	CASSLAPGEARTLHF
once	.	TRBV5-4	TRBJ2-5	TGTGCCAGCAGCCGAGCAACTAATAACAGGGTAGGGGAGACCCAGTACTTC	CASSRATNNRVGETQYF
.	TRBD1	TRBV4-3	TRBJ2-2	TGCGCCAGCAGCCAAAGCGGAATCGTGGACAGGGCCACCGGGGAGCTGTTTTTT	CASSQSGIVDRATGELFF
few	.	TRBV4-1	TRBJ1-2	TGCGCCAGCAGCCAATTAGGGAACTATGGCTACACCTTC	CASSQLGNYGYTF
few	.	TRBV6-2/TRBV6-3	TRBJ2-1	TGTGCCAGCAGTTACTCGGGGCTGATGCTCTCCTTGGAGCAGTTCTTC	CASSYSGLMLSLEQFF
.	TRBD2	TRBV20-1	TRBJ2-7	TGCAGTGCTAGAACTAGCGGAACCCCCCTCGGGCAGTACTTC	CSARTSGTPLGQYF
.	.	TRBV20-1	TRBJ1-2	TGCAGTGCTAGAGAAGGGGGGATGTATGGCTACACCTTC	CSAREGGMYGYTF
.	.	TRBV6-5	TRBJ2-5	TGTGCCAGCAGTTACTCCTGGGGTAGTGAGACCCAGTACTTC	CASSYSWGSETQYF
few	.	TRBV7-9	TRBJ2-2	TGTGCCCATCGCCCGGGACCCGGTAACACCGGGGAGCTGTTTTTT	CAHRPGPGNTGELFF
.	.	TRBV6-2/TRBV6-3	TRBJ2-1	TGTGCCAGCAGTTATTGGGCTAGCTCTGACAATGAGCAGTTCTTC	CASSYWASSDNEQFF
few	.	TRBV29-1	TRBJ2-5	TGCAGCATTGAATCGTGGGGTATCGAGGAACTGGGAGAGACCCAGTACTTC	CSIESWGIEELGETQYF
many	.	TRBV7-2	TRBJ2-7	TGTGCCAGCAGCACCAGGGGGGGATCATGGGACGAGCAGTACTTC	CASSTRGGSWDEQYF
few	.	TRBV28	TRBJ1-1	TGTGCCAGCAGTTTTTTGAGCGTAAGAAACACTGAAGCTTTCTTT	CASSFLSVRNTEAFF
once	TRBD1	TRBV10-3	TRBJ1-5	TGTGCCATCAGTGGACAGGGTGCAGGGCCCCAGCATTTT	CAISGQGAGPQHF
.	.	TRBV28	TRBJ1-2	TGTGCCAGCAGTGACGGGGCACCTCGCTATGGCTACACCTTC	CASSDGAPRYGYTF
few	TRBD1	TRBV18	TRBJ1-2	TGTGCCAGCTCACCACCGTCGGGACAGGGTTATGGCTACACCTTC	CASSPPSGQGYGYTF
few	.	TRBV25-1	TRBJ2-1	TGTGCCAGCGGGAGGCTCTATGAGCAGTTCTTC	CASGRLYEQFF
.	.	TRBV7-9	TRBJ2-5	TGTGCCAGCAGCTTAGTAGTCTTGGCTAGTCAAGAGACCCAGTACTTC	CASSLVVLASQETQYF
.	.	TRBV9	TRBJ2-3	TGTGCCAGCAGCATAAGCGGTCTTGGGGCAGATACGCAGTATTTT	CASSISGLGADTQYF
.	.	TRBV12-3/TRBV12-4	TRBJ2-5	TGTGCCAGCTCTCTCCGGGTGGGGGGACGAGAGACCCAGTACTTC	CASSLRVGGRETQYF
.	.	TRBV20-1	TRBJ2-7	TGCAGTGCTAGAGATTATCAGGTTCTAAGCGAGCAGTACTTC	CSARDYQVLSEQYF
.	.	TRBV6-2/TRBV6-3	TRBJ2-3	TGTGCCAGCAGTTACCATTGGATTAACGCGTCCGGAACCCCCGCGAATAGCACAGATACGCAGTATTTT	CASSYHWINASGTPANSTDTQYF
.	.	TRBV7-8	TRBJ2-1	TGTGCCAGCAGCACGAGGGACAACTTATACAATGAGCAGTTCTTC	CASSTRDNLYNEQFF
.	TRBD2	TRBV7-2	TRBJ2-7	TGTGCCAGCAGCTTAGTGGGCGGGGGGACCTCCTACGAGCAGTACTTC	CASSLVGGGTSYEQYF
few	.	TRBV11-2	TRBJ2-1	TGTGCCAGCAGCTTAGTCCCCCTGGTGGTAGCGGACTCCTACAATGAGCAGTTCTTC	CASSLVPLVVADSYNEQFF
.	.	TRBV12-3/TRBV12-4	TRBJ2-3	TGTGCCAGCAGTTTATTGGAGTTTAGCACAGATACGCAGTATTTT	CASSLLEFSTDTQYF
few	.	TRBV20-1	TRBJ1-1	TGCAGTGCTAGAGTTAGAAAAGGGACTGAAGCTTTCTTT	CSARVRKGTEAFF
few	.	TRBV2	TRBJ2-2	TGTGCCAGCAGTGAAGAACAGGGCTACACCGGGGAGCTGTTTTTT	CASSEEQGYTGELFF
.	.	TRBV12-3/TRBV12-4	TRBJ2-1	TGTGCCAGCAGTTTACTCCTGTATGAGCAGTTCTTC	CASSLLLYEQFF
.	TRBD1	TRBV29-1	TRBJ2-7	TGCAGCGTTTGCCAGGGGGACTACGAGCAGTACTTC	CSVCQGDYEQYF
many	TRBD2	TRBV6-2/TRBV6-3	TRBJ2-7	TGTGCCAGCACCCCCACGGCTAGCGGGATCCTCGAGCAGTACTTC	CASTPTASGILEQYF
many	.	TRBV29-1	TRBJ2-3	TGCAGCGTTGTCTCTACGGGAGTTGTAGATACGCAGTATTTT	CSVVSTGVVDTQYF
few	.	TRBV10-3	TRBJ2-1	TGTGCCATCAGTGCCTCTCCTCGACCAGCCTTCTCCTACAATGAGCAGTTCTTC	CAISASPRPAFSYNEQFF
.	TRBD2	TRBV3-1	TRBJ2-7	TGTGCCAGCAGCCAAGGGACTAGCGGGAAAACATACGAGCAGTACTTC	CASSQGTSGKTYEQYF
.	.	TRBV4-1	TRBJ1-1	TGCGCCAGCAGCCAAGGCAGGGTGAACACTGAAGCTTTCTTT	CASSQGRVNTEAFF
many	TRBD2	TRBV4-2	TRBJ2-5	TGTGCCAGCAGCGACTCCTGGACTAGGGGTGAGACCCAGTACTTC	CASSDSWTRGETQYF
few	.	TRBV6-5	TRBJ1-2	TGTGCCAGCAGCGGACAGAGCTATGGCTACACCTTC	CASSGQSYGYTF
many	TRBD1	TRBV29-1	TRBJ2-4	TGCAGCGTTTACGACAGGGCCCTAGCCAAAAACATTCAGTACTTC	CSVYDRALAKNIQYF
.	TRBD2	TRBV28	TRBJ2-1	TGTGCCAGCAGTTTGATTTCCGGGGCTAGCGGGTTTAAAGAGCACAATGAGCAGTTCTTC	CASSLISGASGFKEHNEQFF
few	.	TRBV20-1	TRBJ2-2	TGCAGTGCTAGGGGTGAGGGGTTCACCGGGGAGCTGTTTTTT	CSARGEGFTGELFF
.	TRBD1	TRBV11-1	TRBJ2-6	TGTGCCAGCAGCTTGGACAGGGGAACTGGGGCCAACGTCCTGACTTTC	CASSLDRGTGANVLTF
few	.	TRBV20-1	TRBJ2-2	TGCAGTGCTAGTCCAGCGGCGAACACCGGGGAGCTGTTTTTT	CSASPAANTGELFF
.	TRBD2	TRBV19	TRBJ2-2	TGTGCCAGTAGTAGCTGGACTAGCGCCACCGGGGAGCTGTTTTTT	CASSSWTSATGELFF
.	.	TRBV19	TRBJ2-1	TGTGCCAGTACCCAAGAACCGAATTACAATGAGCAGTTCTTC	CASTQEPNYNEQFF
.	.	TRBV9	TRBJ2-2	TGTGCCAGCAGCCAACAGTCAAGACCGAACACCGGGGAGCTGTTTTTT	CASSQQSRPNTGELFF
.	.	TRBV10-3	TRBJ1-1	TGTGCCATCAGTGGACGGGGGAACACTGAAGCTTTCTTT	CAISGRGNTEAFF
.	.	TRBV4-2	TRBJ2-1	TGTGCCAACAAAGGACGCAATGAGCAGTTCTTC	CANKGRNEQFF